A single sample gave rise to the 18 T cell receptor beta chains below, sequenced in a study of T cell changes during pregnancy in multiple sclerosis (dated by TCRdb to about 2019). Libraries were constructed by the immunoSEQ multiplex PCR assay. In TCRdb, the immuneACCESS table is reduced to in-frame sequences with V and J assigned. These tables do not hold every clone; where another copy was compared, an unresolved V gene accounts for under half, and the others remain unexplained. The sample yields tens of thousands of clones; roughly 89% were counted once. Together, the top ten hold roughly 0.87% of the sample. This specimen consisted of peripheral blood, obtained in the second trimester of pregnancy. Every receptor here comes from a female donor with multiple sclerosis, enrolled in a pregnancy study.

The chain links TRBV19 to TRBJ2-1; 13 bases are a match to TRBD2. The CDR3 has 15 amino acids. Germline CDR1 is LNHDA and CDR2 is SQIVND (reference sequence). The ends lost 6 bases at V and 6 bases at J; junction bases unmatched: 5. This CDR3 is CASRRLAGGTNEQFF. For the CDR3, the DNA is TGTGCCAGTAGGCGACTAGCGGGGGGTACCAATGAGCAGTTCTTC.

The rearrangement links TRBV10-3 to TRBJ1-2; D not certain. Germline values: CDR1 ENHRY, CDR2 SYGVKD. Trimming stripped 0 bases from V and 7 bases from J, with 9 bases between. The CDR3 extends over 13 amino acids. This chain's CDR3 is CAISESRGFGYTF. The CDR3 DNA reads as TGTGCCATCAGTGAGTCGAGAGGGTTTGGCTACACCTTC.

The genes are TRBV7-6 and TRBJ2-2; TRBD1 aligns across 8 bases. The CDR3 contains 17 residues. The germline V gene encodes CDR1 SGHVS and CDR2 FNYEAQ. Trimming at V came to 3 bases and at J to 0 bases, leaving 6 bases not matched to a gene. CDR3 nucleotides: TGTGCCAGCAGCTTGCAACCGGGACAGGCGAACACCGGGGAGCTGTTTTTT. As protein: CASSLQPGQANTGELFF.

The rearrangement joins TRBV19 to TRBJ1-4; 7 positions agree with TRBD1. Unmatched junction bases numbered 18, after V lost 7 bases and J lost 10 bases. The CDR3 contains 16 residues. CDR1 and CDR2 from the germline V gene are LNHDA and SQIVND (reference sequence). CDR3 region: CASTFIRGDSGGKLFF. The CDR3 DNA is TGTGCCAGTACCTTCATTAGGGGGGACAGCGGAGGAAAACTGTTTTTT.

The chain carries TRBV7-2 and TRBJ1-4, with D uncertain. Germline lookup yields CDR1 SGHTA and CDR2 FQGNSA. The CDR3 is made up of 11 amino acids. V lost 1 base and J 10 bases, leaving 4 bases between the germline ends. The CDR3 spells CASSLVGKLFF. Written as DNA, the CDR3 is TGTGCCAGCAGCTTAGTCGGAAAACTGTTTTTT.

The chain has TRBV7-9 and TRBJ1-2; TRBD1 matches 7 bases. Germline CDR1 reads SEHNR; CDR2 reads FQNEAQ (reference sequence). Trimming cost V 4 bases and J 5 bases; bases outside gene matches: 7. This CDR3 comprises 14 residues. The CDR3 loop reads CASSSTGVLYGYTF. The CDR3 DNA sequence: TGTGCCAGCAGCTCCACAGGGGTCCTTTATGGCTACACCTTC. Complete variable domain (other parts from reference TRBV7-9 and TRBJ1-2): DTGVSQNPRHKITKRGQNVTFRCDPISEHNRLYWYRQTLGQGPEFLTYFQNEAQLEKSRLLSDRFSAERPKGSFSTLEIQRTEQGDSAMYLCASSSTGVLYGYTFGSGTRLTVV.

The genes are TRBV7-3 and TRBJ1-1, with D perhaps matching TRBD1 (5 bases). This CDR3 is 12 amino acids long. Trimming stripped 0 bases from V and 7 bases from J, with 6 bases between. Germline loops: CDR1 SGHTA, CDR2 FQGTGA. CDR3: CASSLTQGEAFF. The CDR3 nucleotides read TGTGCCAGCAGCTTAACCCAGGGTGAAGCTTTCTTT.

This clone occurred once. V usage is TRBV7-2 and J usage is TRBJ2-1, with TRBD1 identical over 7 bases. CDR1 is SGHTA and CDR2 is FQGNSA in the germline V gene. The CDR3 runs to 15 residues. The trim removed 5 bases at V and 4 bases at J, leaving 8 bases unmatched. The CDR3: CASSTDRARYNEQFF. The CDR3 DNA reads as TGTGCCAGCAGCACTGACAGGGCACGGTACAATGAGCAGTTCTTC.

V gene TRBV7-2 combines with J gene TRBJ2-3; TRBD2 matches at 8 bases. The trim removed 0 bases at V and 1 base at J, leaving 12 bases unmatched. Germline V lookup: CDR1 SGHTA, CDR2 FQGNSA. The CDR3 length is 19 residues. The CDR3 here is CASSLALTSAPMGTDTQYF. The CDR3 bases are TGTGCCAGCAGCTTAGCCCTGACTAGCGCCCCGATGGGCACAGATACGCAGTATTTT.

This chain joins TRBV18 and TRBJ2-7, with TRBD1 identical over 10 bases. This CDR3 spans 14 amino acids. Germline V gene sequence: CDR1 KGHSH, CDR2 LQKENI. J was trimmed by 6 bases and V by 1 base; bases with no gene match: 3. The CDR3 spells CASSPLGQGSEQYF. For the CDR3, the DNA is TGTGCCAGCTCACCACTGGGACAGGGGAGCGAGCAGTACTTC.

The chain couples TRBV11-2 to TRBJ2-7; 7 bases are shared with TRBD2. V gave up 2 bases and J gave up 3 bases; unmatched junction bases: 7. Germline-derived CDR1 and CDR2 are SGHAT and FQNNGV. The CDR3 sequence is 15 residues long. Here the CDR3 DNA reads TGTGCCAGCAGCTTAATCGGGGGGATGGACTACGAGCAGTACTTC. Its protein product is CASSLIGGMDYEQYF.

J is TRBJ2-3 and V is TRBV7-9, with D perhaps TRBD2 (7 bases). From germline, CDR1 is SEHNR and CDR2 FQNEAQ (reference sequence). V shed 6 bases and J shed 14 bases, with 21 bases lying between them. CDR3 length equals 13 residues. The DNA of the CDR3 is TGTGCCAGCAGAACCCGAAGGGGGGGCTACGTGTATTTT. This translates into CASRTRRGGYVYF.

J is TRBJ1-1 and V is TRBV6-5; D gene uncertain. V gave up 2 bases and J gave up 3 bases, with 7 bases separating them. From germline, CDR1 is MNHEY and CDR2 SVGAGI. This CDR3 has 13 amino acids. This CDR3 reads CASSYNPYTEAFF. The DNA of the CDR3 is TGTGCCAGCAGTTACAATCCATACACTGAAGCTTTCTTT.

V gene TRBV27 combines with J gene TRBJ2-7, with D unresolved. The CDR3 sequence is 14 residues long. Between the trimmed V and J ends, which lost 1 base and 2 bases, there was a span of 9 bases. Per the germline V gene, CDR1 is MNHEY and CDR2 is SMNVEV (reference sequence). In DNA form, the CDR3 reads TGTGCCAGCAGTTTATTCGGTTACCCCTACGAGCAGTACTTC. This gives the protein CASSLFGYPYEQYF.

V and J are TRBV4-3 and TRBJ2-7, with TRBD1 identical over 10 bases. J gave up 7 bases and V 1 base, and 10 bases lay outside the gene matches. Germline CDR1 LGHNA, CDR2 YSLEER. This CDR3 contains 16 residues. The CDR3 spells CASSQAGGTGVGEQYF. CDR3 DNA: TGCGCCAGCAGCCAAGCTGGTGGGACAGGGGTGGGAGAGCAGTACTTC.

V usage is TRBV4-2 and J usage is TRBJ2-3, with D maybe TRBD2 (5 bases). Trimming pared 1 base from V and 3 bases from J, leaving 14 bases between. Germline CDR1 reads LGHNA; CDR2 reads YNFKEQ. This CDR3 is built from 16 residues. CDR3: CASSQVEGLGTDTQYF. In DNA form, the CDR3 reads TGTGCCAGCAGCCAAGTCGAAGGACTGGGTACAGATACGCAGTATTTT.

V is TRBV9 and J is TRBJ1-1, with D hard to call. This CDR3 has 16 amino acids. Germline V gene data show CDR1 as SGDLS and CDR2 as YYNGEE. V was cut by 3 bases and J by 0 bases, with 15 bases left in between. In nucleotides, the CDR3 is TGTGCCAGCAGCGCTCATGGGCGACCTATGAACACTGAAGCTTTCTTT. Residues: CASSAHGRPMNTEAFF. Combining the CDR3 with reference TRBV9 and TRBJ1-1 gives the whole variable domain DSGVTQTPKHLITATGQRVTLRCSPRSGDLSVYWYQQSLDQGLQFLIQYYNGEERAKGNILERFSAQQFPDLHSELNLSSLELGDSALYFCASSAHGRPMNTEAFFGQGTRLTVV.

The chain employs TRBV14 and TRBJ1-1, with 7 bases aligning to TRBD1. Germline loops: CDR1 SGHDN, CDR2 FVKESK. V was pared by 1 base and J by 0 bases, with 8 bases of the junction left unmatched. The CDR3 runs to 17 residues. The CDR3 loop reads CASSQGGVQGMNTEAFF. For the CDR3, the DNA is TGTGCCAGCAGCCAAGGAGGGGTACAGGGGATGAACACTGAAGCTTTCTTT.